Below, one T cell receptor beta chain is given with its context. The sample originates from a study of early T cells in non-severe SARS-CoV-2 infection. Germline CDR1 reads WNHNN; CDR2 reads SYGVQD (reference sequence). Trimming removed 5 bases at V and 1 base at J, with 5 bases between. The CDR3 is 12 residues long. TCRdb fed the 5' RACE reads into MiXCR, producing one record per CDR3 protein. Among 35,000 to 55,000 distinct CDR3 sequences, around a quarter were seen once, and the ten largest hold under 6%. Sequenced material: whole blood, taken at baseline. The chain combines TRBV10-1 with TRBJ1-1; D not certain. The origin of this receptor is an adult who was a healthcare worker with PCR-confirmed SARS-CoV-2 infection or an uninfected control (not recorded which). The CDR3 protein is CASSTGNTEAFF. As DNA, the CDR3 is TGCGCCAGCAGTACCGGGAACACTGAAGCTTTCTTT.